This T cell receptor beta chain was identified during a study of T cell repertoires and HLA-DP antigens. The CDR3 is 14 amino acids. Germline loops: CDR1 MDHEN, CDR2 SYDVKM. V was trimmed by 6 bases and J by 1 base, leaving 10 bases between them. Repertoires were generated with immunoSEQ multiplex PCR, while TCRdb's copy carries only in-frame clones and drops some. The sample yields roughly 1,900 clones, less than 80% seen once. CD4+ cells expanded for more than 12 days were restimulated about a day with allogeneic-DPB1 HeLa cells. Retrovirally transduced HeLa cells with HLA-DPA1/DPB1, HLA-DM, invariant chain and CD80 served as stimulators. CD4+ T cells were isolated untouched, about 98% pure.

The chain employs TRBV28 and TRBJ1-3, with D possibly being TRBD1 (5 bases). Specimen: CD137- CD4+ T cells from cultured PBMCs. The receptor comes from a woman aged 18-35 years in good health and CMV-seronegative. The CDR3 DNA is TGTGCCAGCAGGGGGGTGGGGTCTGGAAACACCATATATTTT. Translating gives CASRGVGSGNTIYF. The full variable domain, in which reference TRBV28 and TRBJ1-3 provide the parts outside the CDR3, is DVKVTQSSRYLVKRTGEKVFLECVQDMDHENMFWYRQDPGLGLRLIYFSYDVKMKEKGDIPEGYSVSREKKERFSLILESASTNQTSMYLCASRGVGSGNTIYFGEGSWLTVV.